This T cell receptor beta chain was sequenced during a study of OX40 agonist ivuxolimab in advanced cancers. This clone was counted many times. The table came from immunoSEQ multiplex PCR; TCRdb's copy has only in-frame clones and leaves some out. The table records 55,000 to 75,000 clones, approximately 80% of them present only once. This TCR came from an adult with an advanced solid tumor such as melanoma, head and neck, liver or kidney cancer. The sample consisted of CD4+ or CD8+ T cells sorted from blood, taken in a trial of the OX40 agonist ivuxolimab.

DNA for the CDR3: TGTGCCATCAGTGAGTCGGAGGGGGCTGGTTTCTTT. Amino acid sequence: CAISESEGAGFF. The rearrangement links TRBV10-3 to TRBJ1-1; the match to TRBD1 covers 7 bases. The length of the CDR3 is 12 residues. Trimming took 0 bases from V and 13 from J; bases not matched to a gene: 5. The germline V gene has CDR1 ENHRY and CDR2 SYGVKD.